One sample yielded the 21 T cell receptor beta chains listed below, sequenced in a study of blood T cell repertoires in COVID-19. Sequencing used immunoSEQ multiplex PCR; TCRdb keeps in-frame clones, though not all of them. Of under 200,000 clones in the sample, roughly 80% were seen once. Sequenced material: PBMCs or T cells enriched from blood (not recorded which). These receptors all stem from a woman aged 60-75 years who had recovered from COVID-19.

The chain carries TRBV18 and TRBJ1-4; D remains unclear. The CDR3 runs 13 residues. CDR1 is KGHSH and CDR2 is LQKENI in the germline V gene. Trimming took 6 bases from V and 8 from J, leaving 13 bases between them. CDR3 loop: CASSHSPQEKLFF. The CDR3 DNA reads TGTGCCAGCTCGCACAGCCCGCAGGAAAAACTGTTTTTT. Looking up the rest from reference TRBV18 and TRBJ1-4 gives the full variable domain: NAGVMQNPRHLVRRRGQEARLRCSPMKGHSHVYWYRQLPEEGLKFMVYLQKENIIDESGMPKERFSAEFPKEGPSILRIQQVVRGDSAAYFCASSHSPQEKLFFGSGTQLSVL.

This chain connects TRBV12-3 or TRBV12-4 to TRBJ1-1, with D uncertain. CDR3 length: 12 residues. Trimming left V 2 bases short and J 9 bases short, with 10 bases between. The CDR3 spells CASSLRRRQAFF. The DNA of the CDR3 is TGTGCCAGCAGTTTAAGGAGACGCCAAGCTTTCTTT.

The chain carries TRBV6-5 and TRBJ1-3; D gene uncertain. The CDR3 has 14 residues. Per germline, CDR1 MNHEY and CDR2 SVGAGI. Trimming stripped 11 bases from V and 0 bases from J, with 14 bases between. This chain's CDR3 is CAGRRGSSGNTIYF. In DNA form, the CDR3 reads TGTGCCGGTCGAAGAGGAAGCTCTGGAAACACCATATATTTT.

The chain has TRBV14 and TRBJ2-5, with a tentative D call TRBD2 (5 bases). Per germline, CDR1 SGHDN and CDR2 FVKESK. CDR3 length equals 15 residues. The V and J ends lost 1 base and 4 bases respectively, with 13 bases between them. CDR3 coding DNA: TGTGCCAGCAGCCAAGGTGGTCGAGGAGGAGAGACCCAGTACTTC. Its translation is CASSQGGRGGETQYF.

The chain links TRBV5-4 to TRBJ2-7, with TRBD1 identical over 7 bases. V was pared by 2 bases and J by 3 bases, with 11 bases of the junction left unmatched. The CDR3 spans 16 residues. Per germline, CDR1 SGHNT and CDR2 YYREEE (reference sequence). CDR3: CASSFYSGGMVYEQYF. For the CDR3, the DNA is TGTGCCAGCAGCTTCTATTCAGGGGGTATGGTCTACGAGCAGTACTTC.

This chain joins TRBV7-2 and TRBJ1-5; 10 bases agree with TRBD1. V gave up 5 bases and J gave up 5 bases; unmatched junction bases: 3. This CDR3 is 14 amino acids long. CDR1 and CDR2 from the germline V gene are SGHTA and FQGNSA. The CDR3 loop is CASSTGQGDQPQHF. In nucleotides, the CDR3 is TGTGCCAGCAGCACCGGACAGGGGGATCAGCCCCAGCATTTT.

This chain uses TRBV11-2 with TRBJ1-3; TRBD1 matches at 8 bases. Trimming at V came to 6 bases and at J to 4 bases, leaving 5 bases not matched to a gene. Germline assignment: CDR1 SGHAT and CDR2 FQNNGV. This CDR3 region has 14 residues. DNA of the CDR3: TGTGCCAGCAGTCTGGACAGGGCCGGAAACACCATATATTTT. Translating it yields CASSLDRAGNTIYF.

This sequence joins TRBV13 and TRBJ2-7; no reliable D call. Between the trimmed V and J ends, which lost 5 bases and 8 bases, there was a span of 22 bases. This CDR3 region has 15 residues. Germline values: CDR1 PRHDT, CDR2 FYEKMQ (reference sequence). The CDR3 sequence: CASSLTGLDPMKQYF. CDR3 nucleotide sequence: TGTGCCAGCAGCCTGACGGGTCTAGACCCTATGAAGCAGTACTTC.

The genes are TRBV10-2 and TRBJ1-2; D not certain. V dropped 2 bases and J dropped 1 base, with 14 bases sitting between them. The CDR3 covers 16 residues. Germline V gene lookup returns CDR1 WSHSY and CDR2 SAAADI. CDR3 nucleotide sequence: TGCGCCAGCAGTGAGGAGACAAACCTCCTTAACTATGGCTACACCTTC. Its protein product is CASSEETNLLNYGYTF.

The chain links TRBV2 to TRBJ2-1; D is uncertain. Deletions cut 7 bases from V and 7 bases from J, with 14 bases between. This CDR3 is built from 13 residues. Germline V gene lookup returns CDR1 SNHLY and CDR2 FYNNEI. CDR3 region: CASTQYDGNEQFF. CDR3 coding DNA: TGTGCCAGCACCCAGTATGACGGGAATGAGCAGTTCTTC.

J is TRBJ2-3 and V is TRBV2; tentative D call: TRBD2 (5 bases). The CDR3 has 13 residues. Looked up from germline, CDR1 is SNHLY and CDR2 is FYNNEI. The V gene lost 3 bases and the J gene lost 4 bases, with 8 bases spanning the gap. The CDR3 DNA reads TGTGCCAGCAGTGAGTTCGGGGCAGATACGCAGTATTTT. This translates into CASSEFGADTQYF.

The V call is TRBV6-5, the J call TRBJ2-7; 7 positions match TRBD1. CDR3 length: 16 amino acids. In germline, CDR1 is MNHEY, CDR2 SVGAGI. The J segment lost 1 base and the V segment lost 1 base, leaving 7 bases of the junction unmatched. This CDR3 reads CASSYFAQGQSYEQYF. DNA of the CDR3: TGTGCCAGCAGTTACTTCGCCCAGGGACAGTCCTACGAGCAGTACTTC.

V and J are TRBV27 and TRBJ1-1; 8 bases are a match to TRBD1. The CDR3 spans 15 residues. CDR1 and CDR2 (germline): MNHEY, SMNVEV (reference sequence). The V gene end was trimmed by 5 bases and the J gene end by 5 bases; junction bases not matched to a gene: 10. Here the CDR3 DNA reads TGTGCCAGCAGTAACGCAGGGGGCGGAAGAACTGAAGCTTTCTTT. Protein sequence: CASSNAGGGRTEAFF.

Only a few counts were recorded for this clone. The CDR3 spells CAWTGNYNSPLHF. As DNA, the CDR3 is TGTGCCTGGACAGGGAACTATAATTCACCCCTCCACTTT. V gene TRBV30 combines with J gene TRBJ1-6; possibly TRBD1 for D (5 bases). The germline CDR1 and CDR2 sequences are GTSNPN and SVGIG (reference sequence). Deletions cut 4 bases from V and 3 bases from J, with 7 bases between. This CDR3 spans 13 amino acids. The full variable domain, completed using reference TRBV30 and TRBJ1-6, is SQTIHQWPATLVQPVGSPLSLECTVEGTSNPNLYWYRQAAGRGLQLLFYSVGIGQISSEVPQNLSASRPQDRQFILSSKKLLLSDSGFYLCAWTGNYNSPLHFGNGTRLTVT.

This clone was found a few times. The genes are TRBV11-1 and TRBJ2-7; D may be TRBD2 (6 bases). This CDR3 contains 15 residues. Trimming left V 5 bases short and J 1 base short, with 15 bases between. CDR1 is SGHAT, CDR2 FQDESV, per germline (reference sequence). As DNA, the CDR3 is TGTGCCAGCAGCCTCGGGCGGGGCAGGTCCTACGAGCAGTACTTC. This encodes CASSLGRGRSYEQYF.

Written as DNA, the CDR3 is TGTGCCAGCAGCTCCCTTCGGGGGGGCGGGAATGAGCAGTTCTTC. This gives the protein CASSSLRGGGNEQFF. V and J are TRBV5-5 and TRBJ2-1; 8 positions agree with TRBD2. The CDR3 covers 15 residues. Germline CDR1 reads SGHKS; CDR2 reads YYEKEE (reference sequence). Trimming at V came to 3 bases and at J to 7 bases, leaving 9 bases not matched to a gene.

The CDR3 spells CASRAGLSTDTQYF. The DNA of the CDR3 is TGTGCCAGCAGAGCGGGCCTTAGCACAGATACGCAGTATTTT. The chain is built from TRBV6-6 and TRBJ2-3; tentative D call: TRBD2 (6 bases). The CDR3 sequence is 14 residues long. Germline V gives CDR1 MNHNY, CDR2 SVGAGI (reference sequence). V lost 6 bases and J 0 bases, leaving 10 bases between the germline ends.

The genes are TRBV5-1 and TRBJ2-1; 7 bases map to TRBD2. Germline V gene sequence: CDR1 SGHRS, CDR2 YFSETQ. J was trimmed by 5 bases and V by 2 bases; bases with no gene match: 4. The CDR3 has 14 amino acids. The CDR3 region is CASSLAGSNNEQFF. The CDR3 nucleotides read TGCGCCAGCAGCTTAGCGGGGTCTAACAATGAGCAGTTCTTC.

The chain has TRBV4-1 and TRBJ1-2; D not certain. CDR3 length: 12 residues. Trimming took off 4 bases at V and 3 bases at J, with 6 bases between the two ends. Per germline, CDR1 MGHRA and CDR2 YSYEKL. The CDR3 DNA is TGCGCCAGCAGCCGCCGGGACTATGGCTACACCTTC. It encodes CASSRRDYGYTF.

This clone was picked up a small number of times. J is TRBJ1-2 and V is TRBV3-1 (or the pseudogene TRBV3-2); the D gene is possibly TRBD1 (6 bases). V shed 4 bases and J shed 6 bases, with 9 bases lying between them. Germline values: CDR1 LGHDT, CDR2 YNNKEL (reference sequence). This CDR3 has 12 amino acids. The DNA of the CDR3 is TGTGCCAGCAGCCTACAGGGTAATGGCTACACCTTC. It specifies CASSLQGNGYTF.

The rearrangement joins TRBV4-2 to TRBJ1-3, with D perhaps matching TRBD1 (6 bases). Trimming took 0 bases from V and 2 from J, leaving 11 bases between them. The CDR3 consists of 16 residues. Looked up from germline, CDR1 is LGHNA and CDR2 is YNFKEQ. In DNA, the CDR3 is TGTGCCAGCAGCCAAGATCAACCAGGGGCTGGAAACACCATATATTTT. Its protein product is CASSQDQPGAGNTIYF.